This TCR beta chain emerged from a study of Tregs in tolerant kidney transplant recipients. Libraries were prepared by immunoSEQ multiplex PCR; TCRdb keeps only in-frame clonotypes and omits some of them. In the table there are over 50,000 clones, around four fifths of which are singletons. Findings of the study overall: This study did not directly address biological reproducibility.

CD4+CD25+CD127- Tregs, CD4+CD25- non-Tregs, CD4 and CD8 cells were sorted. The sample holds one count of this clone. Its antigen is currently unknown. The CDR3 has 12 amino acids. Germline assignment: CDR1 SNHLY and CDR2 FYNNEI. V and J are TRBV2 and TRBJ2-5, with TRBD2 as a possible D gene (5 bases). The J call may be mistaken, given a closer DNA end match to TRBJ2-7. The source is a human donor in good health. The material sequenced was CD4+ T cells from blood. The CDR3 DNA sequence: TGTGCCAGCAGTGGAGGGTCCTACGAGCAGTACTTC. This sequence encodes CASSGGSYEQYF.